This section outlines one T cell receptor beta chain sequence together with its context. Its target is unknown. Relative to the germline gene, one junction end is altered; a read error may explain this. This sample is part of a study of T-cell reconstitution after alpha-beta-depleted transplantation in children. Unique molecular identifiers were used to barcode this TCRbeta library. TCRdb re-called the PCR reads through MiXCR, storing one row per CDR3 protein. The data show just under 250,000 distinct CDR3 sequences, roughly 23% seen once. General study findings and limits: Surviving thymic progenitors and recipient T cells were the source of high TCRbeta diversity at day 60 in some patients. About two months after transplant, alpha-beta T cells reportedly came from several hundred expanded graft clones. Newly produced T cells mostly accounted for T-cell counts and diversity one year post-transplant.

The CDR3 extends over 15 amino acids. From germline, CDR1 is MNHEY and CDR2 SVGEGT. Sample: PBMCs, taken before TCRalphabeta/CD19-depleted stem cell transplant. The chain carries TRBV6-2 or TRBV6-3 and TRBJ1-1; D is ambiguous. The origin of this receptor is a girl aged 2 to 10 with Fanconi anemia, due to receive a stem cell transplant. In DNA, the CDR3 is TGTGCCAGCAGTTACTCTAACAGCATGAAAACTGAAGCTTTCTTT. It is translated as CASSYSNSMKTEAFF.